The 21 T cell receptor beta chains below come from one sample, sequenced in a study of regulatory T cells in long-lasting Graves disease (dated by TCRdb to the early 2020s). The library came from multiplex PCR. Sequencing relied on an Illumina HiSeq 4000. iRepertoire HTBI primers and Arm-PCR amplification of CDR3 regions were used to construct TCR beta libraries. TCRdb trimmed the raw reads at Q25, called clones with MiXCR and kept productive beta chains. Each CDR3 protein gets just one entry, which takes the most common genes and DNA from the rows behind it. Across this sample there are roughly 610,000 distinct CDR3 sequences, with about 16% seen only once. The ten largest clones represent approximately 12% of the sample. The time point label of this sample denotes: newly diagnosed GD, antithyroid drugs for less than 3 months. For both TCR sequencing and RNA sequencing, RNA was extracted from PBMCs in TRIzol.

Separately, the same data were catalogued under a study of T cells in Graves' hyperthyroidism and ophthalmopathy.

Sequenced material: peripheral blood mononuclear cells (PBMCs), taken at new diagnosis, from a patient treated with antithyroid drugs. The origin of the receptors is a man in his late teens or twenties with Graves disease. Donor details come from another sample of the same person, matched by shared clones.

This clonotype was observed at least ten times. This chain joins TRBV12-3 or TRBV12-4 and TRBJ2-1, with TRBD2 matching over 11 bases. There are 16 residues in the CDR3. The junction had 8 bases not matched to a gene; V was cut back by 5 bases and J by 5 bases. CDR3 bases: TGTGCCAGCAGTACTACCCCGGGACTAGCGGACAATGAGCAGTTCTTC. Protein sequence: CASSTTPGLADNEQFF.

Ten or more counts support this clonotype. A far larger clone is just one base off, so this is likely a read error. CDR3 DNA sequence: TGCAGTGCAAACATCGGCGTTGAGCAGTACTTC. Its translation is CSANIGVEQYF. The chain carries TRBV20-1 and TRBJ2-7; the D is unclear. V dropped 6 bases and J dropped 7 bases, with 13 bases sitting between them. Germline CDR1 reads DFQATT; CDR2 reads SNEGSKA (reference sequence). The CDR3 has 11 residues.

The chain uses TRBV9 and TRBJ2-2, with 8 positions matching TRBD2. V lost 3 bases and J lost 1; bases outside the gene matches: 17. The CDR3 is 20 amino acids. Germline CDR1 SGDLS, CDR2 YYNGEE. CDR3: CASSGGGLGGRDLNTGELFF. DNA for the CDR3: TGTGCCAGCAGCGGGGGGGGACTAGGGGGACGAGACCTGAACACCGGGGAGCTGTTTTTT.

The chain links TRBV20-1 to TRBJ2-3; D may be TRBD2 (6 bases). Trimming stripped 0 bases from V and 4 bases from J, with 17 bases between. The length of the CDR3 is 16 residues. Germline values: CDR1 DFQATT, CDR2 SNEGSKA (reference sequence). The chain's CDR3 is CSARDGREHRADTQYF. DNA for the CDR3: TGCAGTGCTAGAGATGGACGGGAGCATCGCGCAGATACGCAGTATTTT.

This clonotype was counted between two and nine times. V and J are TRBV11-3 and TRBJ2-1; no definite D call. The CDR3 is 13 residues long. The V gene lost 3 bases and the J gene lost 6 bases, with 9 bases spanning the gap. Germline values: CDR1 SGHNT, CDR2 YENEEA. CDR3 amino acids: CASSFPAANEQFF. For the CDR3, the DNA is TGTGCCAGCAGCTTTCCTGCAGCCAATGAGCAGTTCTTC.

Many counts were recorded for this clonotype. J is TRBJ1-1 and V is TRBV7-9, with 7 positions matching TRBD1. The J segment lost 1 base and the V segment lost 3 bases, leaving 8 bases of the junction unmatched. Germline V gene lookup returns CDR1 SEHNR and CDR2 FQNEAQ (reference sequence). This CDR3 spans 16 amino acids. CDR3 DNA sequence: TGTGCCAGCAGCTTTCCGGACAGGCTCCAGAACACTGAAGCTTTCTTT. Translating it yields CASSFPDRLQNTEAFF.

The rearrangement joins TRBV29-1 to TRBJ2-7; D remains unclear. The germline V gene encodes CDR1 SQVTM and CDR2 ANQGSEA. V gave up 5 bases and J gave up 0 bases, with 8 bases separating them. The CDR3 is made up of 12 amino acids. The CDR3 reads CSVRQNSYEQYF. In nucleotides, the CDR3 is TGCAGCGTTCGGCAGAACTCCTACGAGCAGTACTTC.

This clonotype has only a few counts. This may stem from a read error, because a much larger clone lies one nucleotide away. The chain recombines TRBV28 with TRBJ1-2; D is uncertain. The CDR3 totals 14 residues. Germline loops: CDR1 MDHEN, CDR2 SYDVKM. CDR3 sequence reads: CASSLVPGLYGYAF. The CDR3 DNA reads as TGTGCCAGCAGTTTGGTCCCAGGACTCTATGGCTACGCCTTC.

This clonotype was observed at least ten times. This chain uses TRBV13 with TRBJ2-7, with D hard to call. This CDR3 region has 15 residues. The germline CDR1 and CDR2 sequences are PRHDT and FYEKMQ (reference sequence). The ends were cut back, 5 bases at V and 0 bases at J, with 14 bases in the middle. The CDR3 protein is CASSKLSGSSYEQYF. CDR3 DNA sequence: TGTGCCAGCAGCAAACTCTCCGGTAGCTCCTACGAGCAGTACTTC.

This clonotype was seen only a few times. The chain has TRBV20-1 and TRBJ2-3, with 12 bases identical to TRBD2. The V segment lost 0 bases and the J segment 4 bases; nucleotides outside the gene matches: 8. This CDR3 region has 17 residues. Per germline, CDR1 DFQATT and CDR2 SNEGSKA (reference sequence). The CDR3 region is CSARDSASGRAPDTQYF. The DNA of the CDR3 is TGCAGTGCTAGAGATTCGGCTAGCGGGAGGGCTCCAGATACGCAGTATTTT.

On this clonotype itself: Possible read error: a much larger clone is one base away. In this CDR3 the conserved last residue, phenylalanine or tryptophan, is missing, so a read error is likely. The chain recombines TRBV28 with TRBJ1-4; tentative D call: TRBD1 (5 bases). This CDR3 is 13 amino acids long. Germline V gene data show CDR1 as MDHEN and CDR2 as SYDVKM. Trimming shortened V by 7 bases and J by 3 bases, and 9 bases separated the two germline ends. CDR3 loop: CASNGGSNEKLFL. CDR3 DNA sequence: TGTGCCAGCAACGGGGGGTCTAATGAAAAACTGTTTCTT.

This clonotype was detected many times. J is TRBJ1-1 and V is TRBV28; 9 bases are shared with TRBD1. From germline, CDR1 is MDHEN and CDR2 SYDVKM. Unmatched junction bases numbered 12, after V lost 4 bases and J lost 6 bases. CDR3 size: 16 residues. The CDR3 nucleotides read TGTGCCAGCAGTTCCCCGGGACAGGGAATGAGGGCTGAAGCTTTCTTT. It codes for CASSSPGQGMRAEAFF.

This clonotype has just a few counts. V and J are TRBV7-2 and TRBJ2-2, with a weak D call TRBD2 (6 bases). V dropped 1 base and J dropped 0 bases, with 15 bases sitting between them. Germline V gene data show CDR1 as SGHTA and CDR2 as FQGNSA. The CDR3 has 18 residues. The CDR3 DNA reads TGTGCCAGCAGCTTAGTCGCCTGGGGGGTAACGAACACCGGGGAGCTGTTTTTT. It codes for CASSLVAWGVTNTGELFF.

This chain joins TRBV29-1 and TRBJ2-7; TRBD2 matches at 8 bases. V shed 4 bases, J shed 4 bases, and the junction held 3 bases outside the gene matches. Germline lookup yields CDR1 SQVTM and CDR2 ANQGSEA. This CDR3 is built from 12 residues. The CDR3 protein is CSVGLARYEQYF. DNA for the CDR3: TGCAGCGTTGGACTAGCGCGATACGAGCAGTACTTC.

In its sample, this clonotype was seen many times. CDR3 sequence (DNA): TGTGCCAGCAGTCTCGCCATAGAGACCCAGTACTTC. It is translated as CASSLAIETQYF. The chain employs TRBV28 and TRBJ2-5; D gene unclear. The CDR3 is 12 amino acids. Per germline, CDR1 MDHEN and CDR2 SYDVKM. With 5 bases removed from V and 4 bases from J, the gap between germline ends came to 8 bases.

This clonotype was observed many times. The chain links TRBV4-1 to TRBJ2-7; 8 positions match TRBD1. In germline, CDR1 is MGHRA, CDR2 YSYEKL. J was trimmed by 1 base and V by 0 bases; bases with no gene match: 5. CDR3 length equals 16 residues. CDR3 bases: TGCGCCAGCAGCCAAGAGGCAGACAGGGGTTCCTACGAGCAGTACTTC. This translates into CASSQEADRGSYEQYF.

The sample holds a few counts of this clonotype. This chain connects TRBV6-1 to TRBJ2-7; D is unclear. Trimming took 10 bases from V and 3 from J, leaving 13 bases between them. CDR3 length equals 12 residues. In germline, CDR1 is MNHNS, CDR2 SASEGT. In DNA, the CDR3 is TGTGCCACCCGATCAGGTAGCTACGAGCAGTACTTC. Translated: CATRSGSYEQYF.

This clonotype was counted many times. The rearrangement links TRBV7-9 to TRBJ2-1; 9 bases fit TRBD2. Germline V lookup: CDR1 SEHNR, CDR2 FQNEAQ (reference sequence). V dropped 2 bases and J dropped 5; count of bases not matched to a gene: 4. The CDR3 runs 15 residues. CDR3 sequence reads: CASSLLGTSHNEQFF. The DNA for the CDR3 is TGTGCCAGCAGCTTACTAGGGACTAGCCACAATGAGCAGTTCTTC. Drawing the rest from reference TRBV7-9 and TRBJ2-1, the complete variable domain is DTGVSQNPRHKITKRGQNVTFRCDPISEHNRLYWYRQTLGQGPEFLTYFQNEAQLEKSRLLSDRFSAERPKGSFSTLEIQRTEQGDSAMYLCASSLLGTSHNEQFFGPGTRLTVL.

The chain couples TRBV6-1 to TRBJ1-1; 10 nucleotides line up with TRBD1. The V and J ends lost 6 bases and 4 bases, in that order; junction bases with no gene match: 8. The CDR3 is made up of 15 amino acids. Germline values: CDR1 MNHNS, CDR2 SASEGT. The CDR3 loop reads CASSMTGGRGTEAFF. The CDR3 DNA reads TGTGCCAGCAGCATGACAGGGGGCAGGGGCACTGAAGCTTTCTTT.

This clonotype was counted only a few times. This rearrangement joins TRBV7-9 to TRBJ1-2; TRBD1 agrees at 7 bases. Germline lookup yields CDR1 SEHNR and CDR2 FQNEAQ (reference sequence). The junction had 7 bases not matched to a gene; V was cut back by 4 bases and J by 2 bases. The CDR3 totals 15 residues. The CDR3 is CASSSSDRPNYGYTF. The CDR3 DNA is TGTGCCAGCAGCTCCTCGGACAGGCCAAACTATGGCTACACCTTC. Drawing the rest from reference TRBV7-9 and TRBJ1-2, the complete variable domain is DTGVSQNPRHKITKRGQNVTFRCDPISEHNRLYWYRQTLGQGPEFLTYFQNEAQLEKSRLLSDRFSAERPKGSFSTLEIQRTEQGDSAMYLCASSSSDRPNYGYTFGSGTRLTVV.

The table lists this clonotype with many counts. The CDR3 nucleotides read TGTGCCAGCAGAGCGGACAGGGGCTACAATGAGCAGTTCTTC. Protein sequence: CASRADRGYNEQFF. The gene calls are TRBV6-9 and TRBJ2-1; 9 bases are a match to TRBD1. Unmatched junction bases numbered 3, after V lost 6 bases and J lost 3 bases. This CDR3 has 14 amino acids. The germline CDR1 and CDR2 sequences are MNHGY and SVAAGI.